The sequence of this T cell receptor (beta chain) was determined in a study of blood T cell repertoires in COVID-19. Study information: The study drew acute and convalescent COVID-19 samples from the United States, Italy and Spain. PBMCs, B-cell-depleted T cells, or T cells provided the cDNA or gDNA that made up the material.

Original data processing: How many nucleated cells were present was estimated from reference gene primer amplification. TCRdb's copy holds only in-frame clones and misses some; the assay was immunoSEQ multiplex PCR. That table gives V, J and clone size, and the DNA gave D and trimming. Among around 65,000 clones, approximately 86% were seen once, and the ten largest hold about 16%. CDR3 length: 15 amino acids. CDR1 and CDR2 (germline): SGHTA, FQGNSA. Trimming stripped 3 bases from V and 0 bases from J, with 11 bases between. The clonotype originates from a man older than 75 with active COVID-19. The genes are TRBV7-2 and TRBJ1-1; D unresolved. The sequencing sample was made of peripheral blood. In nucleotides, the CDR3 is TGTGCCAGCAGCTTCGGTCCGGTGCTGAACACTGAAGCTTTCTTT. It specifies CASSFGPVLNTEAFF.